These T cell receptor beta chains were read from a single sample in a study of beta chain features in type 1 diabetes. Data came from immunoSEQ multiplex PCR; TCRdb stores just in-frame clones and leaves some out. This sample has nearly 350,000 clones, with 9.3% found just once. Sequencing was performed on central memory CD4+ T cells from blood. All receptors derive from a man aged 25 to 45 with type 1 diabetes. Both conserved end residues are part of each CDR3. A D gene is named only where the DNA matches it firmly. The listing skips clone size in some rows; elsewhere it reads once, few, many or a size class.

clone_size: NA; v_call: TRBV7-8; j_call: TRBJ2-1; d_call: NA; cdr3_aa: CASSFRNSYNEQFF; cdr3_nt: TGTGCCAGCAGCTTCCGAAACTCCTACAATGAGCAGTTCTTC
clone_size: NA; v_call: TRBV28; j_call: TRBJ2-1; d_call: NA; cdr3_aa: CASSLVDSYNEQFF; cdr3_nt: TGTGCCAGCAGTTTAGTTGACAGTTACAATGAGCAGTTCTTC
clone_size: few; v_call: TRBV7-2; j_call: TRBJ1-4; d_call: NA; cdr3_aa: CASSLSGKRTNEKLFF; cdr3_nt: TGTGCCAGCAGCTTATCTGGCAAGCGAACTAATGAAAAACTGTTTTTT
clone_size: NA; v_call: TRBV30; j_call: TRBJ1-4; d_call: TRBD1; cdr3_aa: CAGTGVGEKLFF; cdr3_nt: TGTGCCGGAACAGGGGTTGGTGAAAAACTGTTTTTT
clone_size: NA; v_call: TRBV7-2; j_call: TRBJ1-6; d_call: TRBD1; cdr3_aa: CASSSLPGGSYNSPLHF; cdr3_nt: TGTGCCAGCAGCTCCCTCCCAGGGGGCTCCTATAATTCACCCCTCCACTTT
clone_size: NA; v_call: TRBV29-1; j_call: TRBJ1-2; d_call: NA; cdr3_aa: CSVEKGLNYGYTF; cdr3_nt: TGCAGCGTTGAAAAGGGATTGAACTATGGCTACACCTTC
clone_size: many; v_call: TRBV18; j_call: TRBJ1-5; d_call: NA; cdr3_aa: CASSPPEGQPQHF; cdr3_nt: TGTGCCAGCTCACCACCGGAGGGGCAGCCCCAGCATTTT
clone_size: NA; v_call: TRBV4-3; j_call: TRBJ1-4; d_call: NA; cdr3_aa: CASSQGDPGIEKLFF; cdr3_nt: TGCGCCAGCAGCCAAGGAGACCCGGGCATCGAAAAACTGTTTTTT
clone_size: NA; v_call: TRBV18; j_call: TRBJ1-3; d_call: NA; cdr3_aa: CASSLAGTSGNTIYF; cdr3_nt: TGTGCCAGCTCACTGGCCGGGACGTCTGGAAACACCATATATTTT
clone_size: few; v_call: TRBV5-1; j_call: TRBJ1-5; d_call: NA; cdr3_aa: CASSLGVGENQPQHF; cdr3_nt: TGCGCCAGCAGCTTGGGGGTAGGGGAGAATCAGCCCCAGCATTTT
clone_size: NA; v_call: TRBV7-2; j_call: TRBJ2-3; d_call: NA; cdr3_aa: CASSAPGPDTQYF; cdr3_nt: TGTGCCAGCAGCGCCCCGGGGCCGGATACGCAGTATTTT
clone_size: few; v_call: TRBV11-2; j_call: TRBJ2-4; d_call: NA; cdr3_aa: CASSSRLAKNIQYF; cdr3_nt: TGTGCCAGCAGCTCGCGGTTAGCCAAAAACATTCAGTACTTC
clone_size: NA; v_call: TRBV7-2; j_call: TRBJ2-3; d_call: NA; cdr3_aa: CASSLVFGGASTDTQYF; cdr3_nt: TGTGCCAGCAGCTTAGTGTTTGGCGGGGCCAGCACAGATACGCAGTATTTT
clone_size: NA; v_call: TRBV27; j_call: TRBJ1-2; d_call: NA; cdr3_aa: CASSRPGAVTNYGYTF; cdr3_nt: TGTGCCAGCAGTCGCCCCGGAGCCGTTACTAACTATGGCTACACCTTC
clone_size: few; v_call: TRBV7-2; j_call: TRBJ1-3; d_call: NA; cdr3_aa: CASSSEPGANTIYF; cdr3_nt: TGTGCCAGCAGCTCGGAACCCGGGGCCAACACCATATATTTT
clone_size: few; v_call: TRBV2; j_call: TRBJ1-3; d_call: TRBD1; cdr3_aa: CASSGQGISGNTIYF; cdr3_nt: TGTGCCAGCAGCGGACAGGGAATCTCTGGAAACACCATATATTTT
clone_size: NA; v_call: TRBV18; j_call: TRBJ1-1; d_call: NA; cdr3_aa: CASSIRAEAFF; cdr3_nt: TGTGCCAGCTCAATCAGGGCAGAAGCTTTCTTT
clone_size: few; v_call: TRBV18; j_call: TRBJ2-7; d_call: TRBD1; cdr3_aa: CASSPLGQDSYEQYF; cdr3_nt: TGTGCCAGCTCACCACTCGGACAGGACTCCTACGAGCAGTACTTC
clone_size: once; v_call: TRBV6-6; j_call: TRBJ1-6; d_call: TRBD1; cdr3_aa: CASSSEQGQGSPLHF; cdr3_nt: TGTGCCAGCAGTTCCGAACAGGGGCAAGGATCACCCCTCCACTTT
clone_size: NA; v_call: TRBV7-8; j_call: TRBJ1-5; d_call: NA; cdr3_aa: CASSLVFNTDSNQPQHF; cdr3_nt: TGTGCCAGCAGCTTAGTTTTCAACACCGATAGCAATCAGCCCCAGCATTTT
clone_size: NA; v_call: TRBV19; j_call: TRBJ2-7; d_call: NA; cdr3_aa: CASSYQKGLSYEQYF; cdr3_nt: TGTGCCAGTAGTTACCAAAAGGGACTCTCCTACGAGCAGTACTTC
clone_size: NA; v_call: TRBV29-1; j_call: TRBJ1-4; d_call: TRBD1; cdr3_aa: CSVSLGGTGEEKLFF; cdr3_nt: TGCAGCGTTTCCCTAGGGGGGACAGGGGAAGAAAAACTGTTTTTT
clone_size: few; v_call: TRBV5-1; j_call: TRBJ2-5; d_call: NA; cdr3_aa: CASSPQVSNQETQYF; cdr3_nt: TGCGCCAGCAGCCCGCAGGTGTCCAACCAAGAGACCCAGTACTTC
clone_size: few; v_call: TRBV30; j_call: TRBJ1-4; d_call: NA; cdr3_aa: CAWSEGSDEKLFF; cdr3_nt: TGTGCCTGGAGTGAGGGTTCTGATGAAAAACTGTTTTTT
clone_size: once; v_call: TRBV5-1; j_call: TRBJ2-5; d_call: TRBD2; cdr3_aa: CASSFWTSGGGQETQYF; cdr3_nt: TGCGCCAGCAGCTTTTGGACTAGCGGGGGTGGTCAAGAGACCCAGTACTTC
clone_size: few; v_call: TRBV7-9; j_call: TRBJ1-5; d_call: TRBD1; cdr3_aa: CASSSQGQGNQPQHF; cdr3_nt: TGTGCCAGCAGCTCCCAAGGACAGGGGAATCAGCCCCAGCATTTT
clone_size: few; v_call: TRBV30; j_call: TRBJ1-6; d_call: NA; cdr3_aa: CASTPGAGGYNSPLHF; cdr3_nt: TGTGCCTCCACCCCCGGGGCCGGAGGGTATAATTCACCCCTCCACTTT
clone_size: NA; v_call: TRBV7-6; j_call: TRBJ1-2; d_call: NA; cdr3_aa: CASSPWESPGGYTF; cdr3_nt: TGTGCCAGCAGCCCCTGGGAGTCCCCGGGTGGCTACACCTTC
clone_size: few; v_call: TRBV9; j_call: TRBJ2-6; d_call: NA; cdr3_aa: CASKAGTPSSGANVLTF; cdr3_nt: TGTGCCAGCAAGGCCGGGACCCCGAGCTCTGGGGCCAACGTCCTGACTTTC
clone_size: few; v_call: TRBV5-1; j_call: TRBJ2-5; d_call: TRBD2; cdr3_aa: CASSLGLAGVGQETQYF; cdr3_nt: TGCGCCAGCAGCTTGGGACTAGCGGGGGTGGGTCAAGAGACCCAGTACTTC
clone_size: many; v_call: TRBV28; j_call: TRBJ2-4; d_call: NA; cdr3_aa: CASSLLSGSMNIQYF; cdr3_nt: TGTGCCAGCAGTTTATTATCCGGTTCGATGAACATTCAGTACTTC
clone_size: few; v_call: TRBV7-2; j_call: TRBJ2-7; d_call: NA; cdr3_aa: CASEGDRASYEQYF; cdr3_nt: TGTGCCTCGGAGGGAGACAGGGCCTCCTACGAGCAGTACTTC
clone_size: NA; v_call: TRBV28; j_call: TRBJ2-3; d_call: TRBD1; cdr3_aa: CASYTGTVLSTDTQYF; cdr3_nt: TGTGCCAGTTACACCGGGACAGTCCTCTCCACAGATACGCAGTATTTT
clone_size: NA; v_call: TRBV4-3; j_call: TRBJ1-2; d_call: NA; cdr3_aa: CASSQDLGRMRHGDGYTF; cdr3_nt: TGCGCCAGCAGCCAAGATCTTGGGAGGATGAGACACGGGGATGGCTACACCTTC
clone_size: few; v_call: TRBV5-1; j_call: TRBJ2-5; d_call: TRBD1; cdr3_aa: CASSLEEDRGETQYF; cdr3_nt: TGCGCCAGCAGCTTGGAGGAGGACAGGGGAGAGACCCAGTACTTC
clone_size: NA; v_call: TRBV7-2; j_call: TRBJ1-2; d_call: NA; cdr3_aa: CASSLAGDYGYTF; cdr3_nt: TGTGCCAGCAGCTTAGCTGGGGACTATGGCTACACCTTC
clone_size: NA; v_call: TRBV11-3; j_call: TRBJ2-2; d_call: NA; cdr3_aa: CASSPARGRSTGELFF; cdr3_nt: TGTGCCAGCAGCCCCGCTCGGGGGCGCAGCACCGGGGAGCTGTTTTTT
clone_size: NA; v_call: TRBV6-6; j_call: TRBJ1-4; d_call: NA; cdr3_aa: CASSGTTNNEKLFF; cdr3_nt: TGTGCCAGCAGCGGAACAACCAATAATGAAAAACTGTTTTTT
clone_size: NA; v_call: TRBV18; j_call: TRBJ1-1; d_call: TRBD1; cdr3_aa: CASSPGQEYTEAFF; cdr3_nt: TGTGCCAGCTCACCAGGACAGGAGTACACTGAAGCTTTCTTT
clone_size: NA; v_call: TRBV27; j_call: TRBJ2-2; d_call: TRBD1; cdr3_aa: CASRGQSANTGELFF; cdr3_nt: TGTGCCAGCAGGGGACAGTCCGCGAACACCGGGGAGCTGTTTTTT
clone_size: NA; v_call: TRBV19; j_call: TRBJ1-2; d_call: NA; cdr3_aa: CASSILGNYGYTF; cdr3_nt: TGTGCCAGTAGTATTCTGGGAAACTATGGCTACACCTTC
clone_size: NA; v_call: TRBV7-2; j_call: TRBJ2-7; d_call: TRBD1; cdr3_aa: CASSSDRSGEQYF; cdr3_nt: TGTGCCAGCAGCTCGGACAGGAGTGGTGAGCAGTACTTC
clone_size: few; v_call: TRBV9; j_call: TRBJ1-2; d_call: NA; cdr3_aa: CASSVDAYRSNYGYTF; cdr3_nt: TGTGCCAGCAGCGTAGATGCATACAGGTCTAACTATGGCTACACCTTC
clone_size: NA; v_call: TRBV6-4; j_call: TRBJ2-2; d_call: TRBD1; cdr3_aa: CASSAMSAGGTGELFF; cdr3_nt: TGTGCCAGCAGTGCCATGAGCGCAGGGGGCACCGGGGAGCTGTTTTTT
clone_size: NA; v_call: TRBV5-1; j_call: TRBJ2-1; d_call: NA; cdr3_aa: CASSLVYNGEQFF; cdr3_nt: TGCGCCAGCAGTCTAGTATATAACGGTGAGCAGTTCTTC
clone_size: few; v_call: TRBV10-2; j_call: TRBJ1-1; d_call: NA; cdr3_aa: CASSGTSEAFF; cdr3_nt: TGCGCCAGCAGCGGGACAAGTGAAGCTTTCTTT
clone_size: many; v_call: TRBV19; j_call: TRBJ2-6; d_call: NA; cdr3_aa: CASSTSPGLPSGANVLTF; cdr3_nt: TGTGCCAGTAGTACCTCCCCGGGACTGCCCTCTGGGGCCAACGTCCTGACTTTC
clone_size: many; v_call: TRBV5-4; j_call: TRBJ2-4; d_call: NA; cdr3_aa: CASSLRSGMLDIQYF; cdr3_nt: TGTGCCAGCAGCTTGCGATCAGGGATGTTGGACATTCAGTACTTC
clone_size: few; v_call: TRBV9; j_call: TRBJ2-3; d_call: TRBD2; cdr3_aa: CASSVKGGATDTQYF; cdr3_nt: TGTGCCAGCAGCGTGAAGGGAGGGGCCACAGATACGCAGTATTTT
clone_size: few; v_call: TRBV6-4; j_call: TRBJ2-3; d_call: NA; cdr3_aa: CASRRGEADTQYF; cdr3_nt: TGTGCCAGCAGAAGAGGGGAGGCGGATACGCAGTATTTT
clone_size: few; v_call: TRBV28; j_call: TRBJ1-3; d_call: NA; cdr3_aa: CASEALGESSGNTIYF; cdr3_nt: TGTGCCAGCGAAGCCTTAGGAGAATCCTCTGGAAACACCATATATTTT
clone_size: few; v_call: TRBV10-2; j_call: TRBJ2-4; d_call: TRBD2; cdr3_aa: CASSESSGVGAKNIQYF; cdr3_nt: TGCGCCAGCAGTGAGTCAAGCGGGGTAGGAGCCAAAAACATTCAGTACTTC
clone_size: many; v_call: TRBV5-1; j_call: TRBJ2-1; d_call: TRBD1; cdr3_aa: CASSLMAGTGYNEQFF; cdr3_nt: TGCGCCAGCAGCTTGATGGCGGGGACAGGGTACAATGAGCAGTTCTTC
clone_size: few; v_call: TRBV7-6; j_call: TRBJ2-7; d_call: TRBD1; cdr3_aa: CASSRGGQGYEQYF; cdr3_nt: TGTGCCAGCAGCCGGGGAGGACAGGGATACGAGCAGTACTTC
clone_size: few; v_call: TRBV7-2; j_call: TRBJ2-3; d_call: NA; cdr3_aa: CASSLRPSGTSTDTQYF; cdr3_nt: TGTGCCAGCAGCTTACGGCCGAGCGGAACCAGCACAGATACGCAGTATTTT
clone_size: few; v_call: TRBV7-9; j_call: TRBJ2-1; d_call: TRBD2; cdr3_aa: CASSLLGEGQFF; cdr3_nt: TGTGCCAGCAGCTTATTGGGGGAGGGGCAGTTCTTC